Below are 31 T cell receptor beta chains sequenced from a single sample in a study of identical twins. TCRdb recomputed calls from the 5' RACE reads with MiXCR, one row per CDR3 protein. The sample has around 100,000 distinct CDR3 sequences, roughly 6% seen once. Sequenced input: memory T cells sorted from blood. These receptors were obtained from a woman aged 45 to 65 in good health.

This clonotype was counted a few times. The chain has TRBV6-5 and TRBJ1-2; D is uncertain. CDR3 length equals 14 residues. Deletions cut 6 bases from V and 7 bases from J, with 18 bases between. CDR1 MNHEY and CDR2 SVGAGI come from the germline V gene. For the CDR3, the DNA is TGTGCCAGCAGACCGCCCATCTTGAGCGGTGGCTACACCTTC. This translates into CASRPPILSGGYTF.

This clonotype has ten or more counts. This chain uses TRBV20-1 with TRBJ2-1; TRBD2 matches 9 bases. J was trimmed by 4 bases and V by 6 bases; bases with no gene match: 4. The CDR3 has 13 residues. Germline values: CDR1 DFQATT, CDR2 SNEGSKA (reference sequence). The CDR3 sequence is CSARLAEYNEQFF. Written as DNA, the CDR3 is TGCAGTGCCCGACTAGCGGAATACAATGAGCAGTTCTTC.

This clonotype was counted between two and nine times. V gene TRBV7-2 combines with J gene TRBJ2-2; D ambiguous. Looked up from germline, CDR1 is SGHTA and CDR2 is FQGNSA. V was shortened by 5 bases and J by 7 bases, with 11 bases between the two germline ends. CDR3 length: 13 residues. The CDR3 DNA is TGTGCCAGCAGCCCCGGACGCGGCGGGGAGCTGTTTTTT. It encodes CASSPGRGGELFF.

Many counts were recorded for this clonotype. The rearrangement links TRBV14 to TRBJ2-3; possible D gene TRBD2, 6 bases. V lost 4 bases and J lost 5, with 13 bases in between. The CDR3 has 14 residues. CDR1 is SGHDN, CDR2 FVKESK, per germline. DNA of the CDR3: TGTGCCAGCAGCCCGACTGCGCGGGGAGATACGCAGTATTTT. Translating gives CASSPTARGDTQYF.

This clonotype was seen repeatedly, ten times or more. V is TRBV5-1 and J is TRBJ2-7; D is unresolved. Germline assignment: CDR1 SGHRS and CDR2 YFSETQ. The CDR3 is 14 residues long. Trimming took off 4 bases at V and 3 bases at J, with 14 bases between the two ends. DNA for the CDR3: TGCGCCAGCAGCCCCCTGGGATCGGGCTACGAGCAGTACTTC. Translating gives CASSPLGSGYEQYF.

This clonotype showed up many times. V gene TRBV3-1 combines with J gene TRBJ2-1; the D gene is possibly TRBD2 (6 bases). CDR1 and CDR2 from the germline V gene are LGHDT and YNNKEL (reference sequence). With 5 bases removed from V and 4 bases from J, the gap between germline ends came to 12 bases. The CDR3 sequence is 14 residues long. The CDR3 nucleotides are TGTGCCAGCAGCAATGGGGACTTGTACAATGAGCAGTTCTTC. Encoded protein: CASSNGDLYNEQFF.

A few counts support this clonotype. The V and J genes are TRBV28 and TRBJ2-1; 8 bases map to TRBD2. The CDR3 runs 17 residues. V lost 3 bases and J lost 7; bases outside the gene matches: 14. Germline V CDR1 and CDR2: MDHEN, SYDVKM. CDR3 coding DNA: TGTGCCAGCAGTTTCCCCCTACTAGCGGCCTCCTCTAATGAGCAGTTCTTC. Translating it yields CASSFPLLAASSNEQFF.

This clonotype has ten or more counts. The V and J genes are TRBV4-2 and TRBJ2-1; D unclear. The germline CDR1 and CDR2 sequences are LGHNA and YNFKEQ. The CDR3 spans 17 residues. Trimming cost V 0 bases and J 0 bases, with 12 bases left between them. In DNA, the CDR3 is TGTGCCAGCAGCCAAGAGGAAAGCGCTAGCTCCTACAATGAGCAGTTCTTC. It is translated as CASSQEESASSYNEQFF.

This clonotype was seen repeatedly, ten times or more. The chain employs TRBV12-3 or TRBV12-4 and TRBJ2-3, with D maybe TRBD2 (6 bases). The CDR3 loop spans 19 amino acids. V lost 3 bases, J lost 0 bases, and 22 bases lay in between. The CDR3, as DNA: TGTGCCAGCAGTTTGTTCTCCGGAGGGGCGGGGACTAGCACAGATACGCAGTATTTT. This encodes CASSLFSGGAGTSTDTQYF.

The chain couples TRBV3-1 to TRBJ2-3; tentative D call: TRBD1 (5 bases). The CDR3 is 18 residues long. Trimming removed 0 bases at V and 4 bases at J, with 20 bases between. The germline V gene encodes CDR1 LGHDT and CDR2 YNNKEL (reference sequence). The CDR3 bases are TGTGCCAGCAGCCAAGATCTTGGGGCCCCTTTGTCGGCAGATACGCAGTATTTT. Its protein product is CASSQDLGAPLSADTQYF.

Ten or more counts support this clonotype. The V call is TRBV5-1, the J call TRBJ1-6, with D possibly being TRBD1 (6 bases). The germline gives CDR1 SGHRS, CDR2 YFSETQ. Deletions cut 3 bases from V and 3 bases from J, with 7 bases between. CDR3 length: 14 amino acids. The CDR3 DNA follows: TGCGCCAGCAGCTCGGGACACTATAATTCACCCCTCCACTTT. This codes for CASSSGHYNSPLHF. Based on the CDR3 plus reference TRBV5-1 and TRBJ1-6, the full variable domain is KAGVTQTPRYLIKTRGQQVTLSCSPISGHRSVSWYQQTPGQGLQFLFEYFSETQRNKGNFPGRFSGRQFSNSRSEMNVSTLELGDSALYLCASSSGHYNSPLHFGNGTRLTVT.

This clonotype was seen many times. This chain connects TRBV12-3 or TRBV12-4 to TRBJ2-5; no definite D call. Trimming shortened V by 2 bases and J by 0 bases, and 4 bases separated the two germline ends. The CDR3 length is 13 residues. Here the CDR3 reads CASSLMDQETQYF. The CDR3 region has the DNA TGTGCCAGCAGTTTAATGGACCAAGAGACCCAGTACTTC.

This clonotype has at least ten counts. The chain combines TRBV27 with TRBJ2-1, with 11 bases aligning to TRBD2. V lost 4 bases and J lost 1; bases outside the gene matches: 6. Germline-derived CDR1 and CDR2 are MNHEY and SMNVEV (reference sequence). The CDR3 is 17 amino acids. The chain's CDR3 is CASSSRTSGFSYNEQFF. CDR3 sequence (DNA): TGTGCCAGCAGTTCCCGGACTAGCGGGTTTTCCTACAATGAGCAGTTCTTC.

This chain connects TRBV11-3 to TRBJ1-1, with unresolved D. V was shortened by 2 bases and J by 3 bases, with 7 bases between the two germline ends. The CDR3 runs 13 residues. Germline V gene sequence: CDR1 SGHNT, CDR2 YENEEA. CDR3 coding DNA: TGTGCCAGCAGCTTATCGGCGTACACTGAAGCTTTCTTT. Protein sequence: CASSLSAYTEAFF.

This clonotype was recorded many times. The V and J genes are TRBV6-5 and TRBJ1-6, with 7 bases matching TRBD1. Germline assignment: CDR1 MNHEY and CDR2 SVGAGI. This CDR3 has 12 residues. The trim removed 5 bases at V and 9 bases at J, leaving 1 base unmatched. This chain's CDR3 is CASSRTGSPLHF. In nucleotides, the CDR3 is TGTGCCAGCAGTCGGACAGGTTCACCCCTCCACTTT.

This clonotype was counted many times. J is TRBJ2-3 and V is TRBV5-1; no definite D call. This CDR3 region has 14 residues. Germline assignment: CDR1 SGHRS and CDR2 YFSETQ. The V and J ends lost 0 bases and 3 bases respectively, with 8 bases between them. CDR3 nucleotides: TGCGCCAGCAGCTTGGACCCAGTAACAGATACGCAGTATTTT. Encoded protein: CASSLDPVTDTQYF. Based on the CDR3 plus reference TRBV5-1 and TRBJ2-3, the full variable domain is KAGVTQTPRYLIKTRGQQVTLSCSPISGHRSVSWYQQTPGQGLQFLFEYFSETQRNKGNFPGRFSGRQFSNSRSEMNVSTLELGDSALYLCASSLDPVTDTQYFGPGTRLTVL.

Ten or more counts support this clonotype. This rearrangement joins TRBV2 to TRBJ1-2, with 7 bases identical to TRBD1. V gave up 9 bases and J gave up 7 bases; unmatched junction bases: 11. Per the germline V gene, CDR1 is SNHLY and CDR2 is FYNNEI. This CDR3 has 13 amino acids. The CDR3 DNA sequence: TGTGCCAGGCGAGACAGGGCAAAATCTGGCTACACCTTC. It yields the protein CARRDRAKSGYTF.

Notes on this clonotype: Given a much more abundant clone one base away, this may be a read error. This chain links TRBV7-2 with TRBJ2-1; 12 bases agree with TRBD2. This CDR3 contains 13 residues. Germline CDR1 and CDR2: SGHTA and FQGNSA. In DNA, the CDR3 is TGTGCCAGCAGCTTAGGGACTAGCGGGGAGCTGTTCTTC. Protein: CASSLGTSGELFF.

This clonotype has ten or more counts. The chain has TRBV10-3 and TRBJ2-1; 12 bases fit TRBD2. Looked up from germline, CDR1 is ENHRY and CDR2 is SYGVKD. This CDR3 comprises 16 residues. The V and J ends lost 3 bases and 7 bases, in that order; junction bases with no gene match: 7. The CDR3 sequence is CAISDGLAGRANEQFF. CDR3 in DNA: TGTGCCATCAGTGACGGACTAGCGGGAAGAGCGAATGAGCAGTTCTTC.

This clonotype was counted at least ten times. This chain connects TRBV5-1 to TRBJ2-6, with D uncertain. The CDR3 has 18 residues. Trimming took off 1 base at V and 0 bases at J, with 14 bases between the two ends. Looked up from germline, CDR1 is SGHRS and CDR2 is YFSETQ. In DNA form, the CDR3 reads TGCGCCAGCAGCTTGAGGCCTGCATCCCCCTCTGGGGCCAACGTCCTGACTTTC. The encoded protein is CASSLRPASPSGANVLTF.

This clonotype has ten or more counts. The genes are TRBV3-1 and TRBJ1-2, with a tentative D call TRBD1 (5 bases). Trimming took off 4 bases at V and 3 bases at J, with 9 bases between the two ends. The CDR3 spans 13 residues. The V gene's germline CDR1 is LGHDT and CDR2 YNNKEL (reference sequence). The CDR3 nucleotides read TGTGCCAGCAGCCCCCGGGGCGACTATGGCTACACCTTC. Translating it yields CASSPRGDYGYTF.

The genes are TRBV7-6 and TRBJ2-7; 14 positions agree with TRBD2. Unmatched junction bases numbered 3, after V lost 4 bases and J lost 4 bases. The length of the CDR3 is 15 residues. Looked up from germline, CDR1 is SGHVS and CDR2 is FNYEAQ. The CDR3 reads CASSSGLAGDYEQYF. For the CDR3, the DNA is TGTGCCAGCAGCTCGGGACTAGCGGGGGATTACGAGCAGTACTTC. The variable domain in full, with the rest retrieved from reference TRBV7-6 and TRBJ2-7, is GAGVSQSPRYKVTKRGQDVALRCDPISGHVSLYWYRQALGQGPEFLTYFNYEAQQDKSGLPNDRFSAERPEGSISTLTIQRTEQRDSAMYRCASSSGLAGDYEQYFGPGTRLTVT.

This clonotype was detected many times. V and J are TRBV4-1 and TRBJ1-3; no clear D gene. The CDR3 length is 15 residues. V lost 2 bases and J 3 bases, leaving 11 bases between the germline ends. Germline CDR1 MGHRA, CDR2 YSYEKL. CDR3 DNA sequence: TGCGCCAGCAGCCAACTGTTGGGCCTTGGAAACACCATATATTTT. Its translation is CASSQLLGLGNTIYF.

This clonotype appeared many times. The chain is built from TRBV20-1 and TRBJ2-1; 14 bases align to TRBD2. V shed 6 bases and J 8 bases; nucleotides not matched to a gene: 15. The CDR3 loop spans 17 amino acids. Germline CDR1 DFQATT, CDR2 SNEGSKA (reference sequence). Here the CDR3 reads CSAATARLAGGRDEQFF. The CDR3, as DNA: TGCAGTGCCGCAACCGCTAGACTAGCGGGAGGGAGGGATGAGCAGTTCTTC.

In regard to this clonotype: A read error may explain this, as a much larger clone is one base away. The genes are TRBV12-3 or TRBV12-4 and TRBJ1-1; D ambiguous. The V end was cut by 2 bases, the J end by 4 bases, with 2 bases between. The CDR3 length is 11 residues. The CDR3 coding sequence is TGTGCCAGCAGTTTATCCACTGAAGCTTTCTTT. It codes for CASSLSTEAFF.

In the case of this clonotype: The germline gene is not matched at one end of the junction; a read error may be the cause. V gene TRBV7-2 combines with J gene TRBJ2-7, with D unclear. The CDR3 contains 14 residues. Germline values: CDR1 SGHTA, CDR2 FQGNSA. The CDR3 protein is CAGSLAGRPYEQYF. The CDR3 nucleotides read TGTGCCGGCAGCTTAGCAGGACGACCCTACGAGCAGTACTTC. Based on the CDR3 plus reference TRBV7-2 and TRBJ2-7, the full variable domain is GAGVSQSPSNKVTEKGKDVELRCDPISGHTALYWYRQSLGQGLEFLIYFQGNSAPDKSGLPSDRFSAERTGGSVSTLTIQRTQQEDSAVYLCAGSLAGRPYEQYFGPGTRLTVT.

The chain is built from TRBV20-1 and TRBJ2-3; D gene uncertain. The CDR3 consists of 12 residues. The germline V gene encodes CDR1 DFQATT and CDR2 SNEGSKA (reference sequence). V shed 4 bases and J shed 2 bases, with 7 bases lying between them. The CDR3 loop reads CSAIRPTDTQYF. In DNA, the CDR3 is TGCAGTGCTATCAGGCCCACAGATACGCAGTATTTT.

The chain joins TRBV5-1 to TRBJ2-1; 8 positions match TRBD2. CDR1 SGHRS and CDR2 YFSETQ come from the germline V gene. The CDR3 extends over 14 amino acids. Trimming took 6 bases from V and 3 from J; bases not matched to a gene: 5. In DNA, the CDR3 is TGCGCCAGCACCCCGGGGGGGGGCTACAATGAGCAGTTCTTC. Translating gives CASTPGGGYNEQFF. Full variable domain (missing parts from reference TRBV5-1 and TRBJ2-1): KAGVTQTPRYLIKTRGQQVTLSCSPISGHRSVSWYQQTPGQGLQFLFEYFSETQRNKGNFPGRFSGRQFSNSRSEMNVSTLELGDSALYLCASTPGGGYNEQFFGPGTRLTVL.

This clonotype was seen ten or more times. This chain uses TRBV5-1 with TRBJ2-1, with TRBD1 matching 7 bases. Per germline, CDR1 SGHRS and CDR2 YFSETQ. The CDR3 sequence is 13 residues long. V shed 2 bases, J shed 7 bases, and the junction held 3 bases outside the gene matches. Here the CDR3 reads CASSFGQENEQFF. The CDR3 nucleotides read TGCGCCAGCAGCTTTGGACAGGAGAATGAGCAGTTCTTC. Combining the CDR3 with reference TRBV5-1 and TRBJ2-1 gives the whole variable domain KAGVTQTPRYLIKTRGQQVTLSCSPISGHRSVSWYQQTPGQGLQFLFEYFSETQRNKGNFPGRFSGRQFSNSRSEMNVSTLELGDSALYLCASSFGQENEQFFGPGTRLTVL.

The chain uses TRBV2 and TRBJ2-1; D remains ambiguous. The germline CDR1 and CDR2 sequences are SNHLY and FYNNEI. The CDR3 extends over 13 amino acids. Deletions cut 4 bases from V and 5 bases from J, with 9 bases between. The CDR3 nucleotides read TGTGCCAGCAGTGTGAGGACCAACAATGAGCAGTTCTTC. As protein: CASSVRTNNEQFF.

Here the CDR3 DNA reads TGCAGTGCTAGAGATCAGGCTAGCGGGAGAAACGAGCAGTACTTC. Its protein product is CSARDQASGRNEQYF. The V gene is TRBV20-1, the J gene TRBJ2-7, with 10 bases lining up with TRBD2. With V trimmed by 0 bases and J by 5 bases, 7 bases remained unmatched. The germline CDR1 and CDR2 sequences are DFQATT and SNEGSKA (reference sequence). This CDR3 is 15 amino acids long.